These 4 T cell receptor beta chains originate from one sample sequenced in a study of T cells in narcolepsy. The data were produced by immunoSEQ multiplex PCR, yet TCRdb's version contains in-frame clones alone and is incomplete. The table lists around 34,000 clones, roughly three quarters of them singletons, with roughly 3.5% in the top ten. Sequencing was done on a sample of memory (CD45RA-) CD4+ T cells from blood. The origin of the receptors is a human donor in good health.

This chain connects TRBV28 to TRBJ1-2; no reliable D call. The CDR3 covers 15 residues. CDR1 and CDR2 (germline): MDHEN, SYDVKM. V lost 4 bases, J lost 7 bases, and 19 bases lay in between. The CDR3 sequence is CASSSGVKPGSGYTF. The CDR3 region has the DNA TGTGCCAGCAGTTCCGGGGTCAAGCCTGGCAGTGGCTACACCTTC.

The chain carries TRBV27 and TRBJ1-5; D gene uncertain. This CDR3 is 16 amino acids long. V was pared by 6 bases and J by 1 base, with 16 bases between. CDR1 and CDR2 (germline): MNHEY, SMNVEV (reference sequence). CDR3 nucleotide sequence: TGTGCCAGCAGACCTCGGATGGACGGCAGCAATCAGCCCCAGCATTTT. Residues: CASRPRMDGSNQPQHF.

The J gene is TRBJ2-2, the V gene TRBV6-5; possibly TRBD1 for D (7 bases). V was trimmed by 4 bases and J by 4 bases, leaving 16 bases between them. Germline CDR1 MNHEY, CDR2 SVGAGI. The CDR3 is 16 residues long. In DNA, the CDR3 is TGTGCCAGCAGTTTGGACAGGAGGGGCGGCACCGGGGAGCTGTTTTTT. Its translation: CASSLDRRGGTGELFF.

This clone was recorded only once. V gene TRBV4-1 combines with J gene TRBJ2-3; 8 bases are shared with TRBD2. The germline V gene has CDR1 MGHRA and CDR2 YSYEKL. J was trimmed by 0 bases and V by 0 bases; bases with no gene match: 11. CDR3 length: 19 residues. CDR3 sequence (DNA): TGCGCCAGCAGCCAAGATCCAAGCGGGAGACCTCTTAGCACAGATACGCAGTATTTT. Protein product: CASSQDPSGRPLSTDTQYF.